Reported below is one TCR beta chain. Antigen unknown. This CDR3 is built from 15 residues. Per the germline V gene, CDR1 is SGHRS and CDR2 is YFSETQ. V was cut by 0 bases and J by 7 bases, with 13 bases left in between. TCRdb's table, derived via immunoSEQ multiplex PCR, lists solely in-frame clones and lacks some. The profile covers over 750,000 clones, with roughly 96% appearing a single time and under 0.25% taken by the ten largest. The entry originates in a study of shared clonotypes between healthy human individuals. Study-wide results and limits: All-four-donor shared clonotypes had higher generation probabilities than non-shared clonotypes did. Owing to a small donor count, the genetic and exposure-history diversity represented was limited.

CD45RO-negative cells were positively selected for CCR7, leaving out terminally differentiated effector memory CD45RA+ cells. The rearrangement links TRBV5-1 to TRBJ1-4, with D maybe TRBD1 (5 bases). Sequenced: naive CD8+ T cells sorted from blood. This receptor was obtained from a man in his thirties or forties in good health. The CDR3: CASSLAQGISEKLFF. The CDR3 nucleotides are TGCGCCAGCAGCTTGGCGCAGGGTATCAGTGAAAAACTGTTTTTT.